This T cell receptor beta chain was sequenced in a study of human T cells and chemical hapten exposure. Findings of the study overall: Expanded TCRs were compared with controls, and the expanded TCRs formed significantly more large CDR3 similarity clusters.

TCRdb ran MiXCR on the RACE reads and lists one entry per CDR3 protein. The sample lists approximately 80,000 distinct CDR3 sequences, roughly a tenth seen once, with about 3.5% in the top ten. Indicated time point: patch test 3, about 24 weeks after DPC sensitization. As for treatment: therapeutic diphenylcyclopropenone sensitization with weekly scalp DPC. Each patch test followed a blood draw. On this clonotype itself: The antigen is not known.

The V and J ends lost 4 bases and 7 bases respectively, with 16 bases between them. The CDR3 is 13 residues long. Germline V gene data show CDR1 as GTSNPN and CDR2 as SVGIG (reference sequence). The rearrangement links TRBV30 to TRBJ1-1; D uncertain. This sample comprised whole blood, obtained in connection with sensitization to the hapten diphenylcyclopropenone (DPC). The TCR was taken from a woman aged 45-65 years with alopecia areata. Some clones in this sample may be carry-over from other donors' samples. The DNA of the CDR3 is TGTGCCTGGAAAACGACTCCGAACGGTGAAGCTTTCTTT. Translated: CAWKTTPNGEAFF.